The present TCR beta chain was sequenced within a study of cytomegalovirus exposure and HLA in healthy donors. Study-level findings and limits: Associated with cytomegalovirus, according to the listing, were 150 to 200 TCR beta chains.

Notes on this clone: As yet, its antigen is unknown.

The CDR3 is 12 residues long. CDR1 is MNHEY, CDR2 SVGAGI, per germline. The V end lost 8 bases, the J end lost 1 base, and 6 bases lay between the germline ends. Using immunoSEQ multiplex PCR, the repertoire was profiled, and TCRdb retains in-frame clones only, with some absent. The repertoire holds some 200,000 clones, approximately 84% seen once, with approximately 3% in the top ten. This TCR derives from a woman between 18 and 30 years old in good health and CMV-seropositive. The chain is built from TRBV6-5 and TRBJ1-3, with unresolved D. Sequencing was performed on PBMCs. The DNA for the CDR3 is TGTGCCAGCGGGCGTTCTGGAAACACCATATATTTT. Protein sequence: CASGRSGNTIYF.